This entry describes one T cell receptor beta chain. Generated by immunoSEQ multiplex PCR, the TCRdb table keeps only in-frame clones and is missing some. The sample lists some 170,000 clones; more than 75% were seen once. Those enrolled, adults aged 18 to 89 years, came from roughly 22 US areas. Self-reported history from a screening survey and questionnaire set each donor's cohort. CDR1 and CDR2 from the germline V gene are WSHSY and SAAADI. The V and J ends lost 6 bases and 4 bases respectively, with 12 bases between them. This CDR3 spans 14 amino acids. This specimen comes from a study of blood T cell repertoires in COVID-19. On the study more broadly: T cells, B-cell-depleted T cells, or PBMCs supplied cDNA or gDNA.

What was sequenced was PBMCs or T cells enriched from blood (not recorded which). The clonotype originates from a woman aged 45-60 years who had recovered from COVID-19. The genes are TRBV10-2 and TRBJ2-2; TRBD2 is a possible D gene (6 bases). Here the CDR3 reads CASRLGLSTGELFF. The CDR3 DNA reads as TGCGCCAGCAGGCTCGGACTATCCACCGGGGAGCTGTTTTTT.